This T cell receptor (beta chain) was captured in a study of blood T cell repertoires in COVID-19. Study background: Acute-phase and convalescent COVID-19 samples originated in the United States, Italy and Spain. Nucleic acid was either cDNA or gDNA, and it came from T cells, B-cell-depleted T cells, or PBMCs.

TCRdb keeps only in-frame clones here, not all; method: immunoSEQ multiplex PCR. The profile covers a few hundred thousand clones, with about 85% appearing a single time and 3% to 4.5% taken by the ten largest. The sequence was obtained from a woman younger than 35 with acute or convalescent COVID-19. The sequenced material came from peripheral blood.

CDR3 bases: TGTGCCAGCAGTTACTCCCGGGGTCAGGGGTACACTGAAGCTTTCTTT. This codes for CASSYSRGQGYTEAFF. The V gene is TRBV6-5, the J gene TRBJ1-1; possibly TRBD1 for D (6 bases). V lost 0 bases and J 3 bases, leaving 14 bases between the germline ends. Germline CDR1 is MNHEY and CDR2 is SVGAGI. This CDR3 has 16 amino acids.